These 21 T cell receptor beta chains were all obtained from the same sample, sequenced in a study of CD8 T cells in Susac syndrome. With random hexamers, 0.5 to 1 ug RNA was reverse transcribed. TCRdb independently ran MiXCR on the immunoSEQ multiplex PCR reads; one entry per CDR3 protein. The sample has around 150,000 distinct CDR3 sequences, around 93% seen once. The specimen sequenced was CD8+ T cells from PBMCs. These receptors originate from a human donor with Susac syndrome.

The CDR3 DNA follows: TGCGCCAGCAGCTTGGGTGGGAGTGAGAATGAGCAGTTCTTC. It translates to CASSLGGSENEQFF. This rearrangement joins TRBV5-1 to TRBJ2-1; a possible D gene is TRBD2 (5 bases). V was pared by 0 bases and J by 7 bases, with 11 bases between. The germline CDR1 and CDR2 sequences are SGHRS and YFSETQ. CDR3 length: 14 residues.

The chain combines TRBV4-1 with TRBJ2-3; 7 positions match TRBD1. Trimming cost V 4 bases and J 2 bases; bases outside gene matches: 15. The CDR3 loop spans 18 amino acids. CDR1 and CDR2 from the germline V gene are MGHRA and YSYEKL. CDR3 sequence reads: CASSLTPLDRIDTDTQYF. The CDR3 DNA reads TGCGCCAGCAGCCTGACCCCGCTGGACAGGATAGACACAGATACGCAGTATTTT.

V and J are TRBV6-6 and TRBJ2-1; D unclear. Trimming removed 5 bases at V and 5 bases at J, with 10 bases between. Germline CDR1 is MNHNY and CDR2 is SVGAGI (reference sequence). The CDR3 sequence is 13 residues long. CDR3 in DNA: TGTGCCAGCAGTGACCCACCTAACAATGAGCAGTTCTTC. Protein product: CASSDPPNNEQFF.

The chain couples TRBV29-1 to TRBJ2-3, with D possibly called TRBD1 or TRBD2 (5 bases each). The CDR3 is 14 residues long. Between the trimmed V and J ends, which lost 4 bases and 1 base, there was a span of 12 bases. Germline lookup yields CDR1 SQVTM and CDR2 ANQGSEA. The CDR3 spells CSVGGAHRTDTQYF. The CDR3 bases are TGCAGCGTTGGAGGGGCCCATCGCACAGATACGCAGTATTTT.

The CDR3 region is CASSRSSGFYEQYF. CDR3 coding DNA: TGTGCCAGCTCTCGTTCATCAGGGTTCTACGAGCAGTACTTC. V is TRBV18 and J is TRBJ2-7; tentative D call: TRBD1 (5 bases). The ends were cut back, 6 bases at V and 3 bases at J, with 15 bases in the middle. The V gene's germline CDR1 is KGHSH and CDR2 LQKENI. This CDR3 has 14 residues.

The J gene is TRBJ2-2, the V gene TRBV29-1; weak D call: TRBD2 (5 bases). Trimming cost V 6 bases and J 6 bases, with 8 bases left between them. Germline loops: CDR1 SQVTM, CDR2 ANQGSEA. The CDR3 is made up of 11 amino acids. The CDR3 coding sequence is TGCAGCGTGAGGGTGTCCGGGGAGCTGTTTTTT. This gives the protein CSVRVSGELFF.

The chain recombines TRBV28 with TRBJ2-2, with 7 positions matching TRBD2. The V segment lost 10 bases and the J segment 1 base; nucleotides outside the gene matches: 9. CDR1 is MDHEN, CDR2 SYDVKM, per germline. This CDR3 spans 15 amino acids. CDR3 bases: TGTGCCACCGAGCACTCTAGCGGGAACACCGGGGAGCTGTTTTTT. Encoded protein: CATEHSSGNTGELFF.

The J gene is TRBJ2-2, the V gene TRBV9; D perhaps matches TRBD2 (6 bases). CDR1 and CDR2 (germline): SGDLS, YYNGEE. The V end was cut by 0 bases, the J end by 4 bases, with 13 bases between. The CDR3 runs 16 residues. CDR3 DNA: TGTGCCAGCAGCGTAGGGGGGGATTTGTTCACCGGGGAGCTGTTTTTT. This encodes CASSVGGDLFTGELFF.

CDR3 sequence reads: CSAVYGGTNTGELFF. The CDR3 coding sequence is TGCAGCGCTGTTTACGGAGGCACCAACACCGGGGAGCTGTTTTTT. The chain recombines TRBV29-1 with TRBJ2-2; possible D gene TRBD2, 5 bases. The V end lost 7 bases, the J end lost 2 bases, and 17 bases lay between the germline ends. The CDR3 totals 15 residues. Per the germline V gene, CDR1 is SQVTM and CDR2 is ANQGSEA.

V usage is TRBV5-1 and J usage is TRBJ2-7; D is uncertain. Between the trimmed V and J ends, which lost 0 bases and 5 bases, there was a span of 12 bases. Per germline, CDR1 SGHRS and CDR2 YFSETQ. The CDR3 is 14 residues long. CDR3 bases: TGCGCCAGCAGCTTGGTAGATATTATCGACGAGCAGTACTTC. It yields the protein CASSLVDIIDEQYF. Together with reference TRBV5-1 and TRBJ2-7, the CDR3 gives the full variable domain: KAGVTQTPRYLIKTRGQQVTLSCSPISGHRSVSWYQQTPGQGLQFLFEYFSETQRNKGNFPGRFSGRQFSNSRSEMNVSTLELGDSALYLCASSLVDIIDEQYFGPGTRLTVT.

The count of this clonotype is one. The chain uses TRBV12-5 and TRBJ1-2; a possible D gene is TRBD1 (6 bases). The ends were cut back, 0 bases at V and 4 bases at J, with 15 bases in the middle. In germline, CDR1 is LGHNT, CDR2 FRNRAP. The CDR3 extends over 16 amino acids. The CDR3 region is CASGLVQGDHFYGYTF. The CDR3 DNA reads TGTGCTAGTGGTTTGGTACAGGGCGACCATTTCTATGGCTACACCTTC.

The gene calls are TRBV20-1 and TRBJ2-3; D remains unclear. Germline V gives CDR1 DFQATT, CDR2 SNEGSKA (reference sequence). The CDR3 totals 14 residues. Trimming removed 1 base from V and 4 bases from J, with 12 bases in between. This CDR3 reads CSARALVVADTQYF. CDR3 DNA: TGCAGTGCTAGAGCCTTAGTCGTCGCAGATACGCAGTATTTT.

This rearrangement joins TRBV7-9 to TRBJ1-4; D is uncertain. The CDR3 length is 12 residues. CDR1 is SEHNR, CDR2 FQNEAQ, per germline (reference sequence). V was shortened by 4 bases and J by 4 bases, with 4 bases between the two germline ends. CDR3 in amino acids: CASSSLNEKLFF. CDR3 DNA: TGTGCCAGCAGCTCACTTAATGAAAAACTGTTTTTT.

V and J are TRBV4-1 and TRBJ1-1, with D perhaps TRBD1 (5 bases). Germline CDR1 is MGHRA and CDR2 is YSYEKL. V lost 4 bases to trimming and J lost 4 bases, with 13 bases between them. This CDR3 contains 14 residues. In nucleotides, the CDR3 is TGCGCCAGCAGCCTTTTAGAGGGGCCCACTGAAGCTTTCTTT. Translating gives CASSLLEGPTEAFF.

The J gene is TRBJ2-7, the V gene TRBV6-1; no definite D call. Trimming removed 1 base at V and 6 bases at J, with 4 bases between. The CDR3 length is 11 residues. Germline lookup yields CDR1 MNHNS and CDR2 SASEGT. The CDR3 loop is CASSEVVEQYF. The CDR3 DNA follows: TGTGCCAGCAGTGAAGTAGTCGAGCAGTACTTC.

J is TRBJ2-3 and V is TRBV20-1; D is unclear. This CDR3 contains 13 residues. CDR1 is DFQATT, CDR2 SNEGSKA, per germline (reference sequence). V gave up 0 bases and J gave up 9 bases, with 13 bases separating them. The CDR3 is CSARDQTTITQYF. DNA of the CDR3: TGCAGTGCTAGAGATCAGACAACGATCACGCAGTATTTT.

The genes are TRBV29-1 and TRBJ2-7; TRBD1 agrees at 9 bases. This CDR3 spans 13 amino acids. Germline V gene data show CDR1 as SQVTM and CDR2 as ANQGSEA. With V trimmed by 7 bases and J by 4 bases, 8 bases remained unmatched. DNA for the CDR3: TGCAGCGCCCGGACAGGGGAAGGGTACGAGCAGTACTTC. This encodes CSARTGEGYEQYF.

The CDR3 sequence is CASSLQGRASGSFEQFF. As DNA, the CDR3 is TGTGCCAGCAGCCTCCAGGGTCGGGCTAGCGGGAGCTTTGAGCAGTTCTTC. This chain links TRBV11-2 with TRBJ2-1; 10 nucleotides agree with TRBD2. With V trimmed by 5 bases and J by 9 bases, 16 bases remained unmatched. CDR3 length: 17 amino acids. CDR1 and CDR2 from the germline V gene are SGHAT and FQNNGV.

Comments on this clonotype: One junction end disagrees with the germline gene, perhaps due to a read error. In DNA, the CDR3 is TGCGCCAGCAGCAAAGAGGACAGGGCCGGCAATGAGCAGTTCTTC. Translating gives CASSKEDRAGNEQFF. The genes are TRBV4-1 and TRBJ2-1, with 8 bases fitting TRBD1. CDR1 and CDR2 from the germline V gene are MGHRA and YSYEKL. This CDR3 contains 15 residues.

This chain links TRBV9 with TRBJ1-4; 8 nucleotides align to TRBD1. This CDR3 is 15 amino acids long. CDR1 and CDR2 (germline): SGDLS, YYNGEE. The V segment lost 3 bases and the J segment 7 bases; nucleotides outside the gene matches: 8. CDR3 in amino acids: CASSGSGTGGEKLFF. In DNA form, the CDR3 reads TGTGCCAGCAGCGGTTCCGGGACAGGTGGTGAAAAACTGTTTTTT.

V is TRBV12-3 or TRBV12-4 and J is TRBJ1-1; 8 nucleotides align to TRBD1. CDR3 length equals 15 residues. J gave up 3 bases and V 5 bases, and 8 bases lay outside the gene matches. The CDR3 spells CASSPKGQGYTEAFF. CDR3 sequence (DNA): TGTGCCAGCAGTCCAAAAGGACAGGGATACACTGAAGCTTTCTTT.